This TCR beta chain appears in the sequencing data of a study of human T cells and chemical hapten exposure. Background on the study: Doses of diphenylcyclopropenone went to the patients' scalps weekly throughout the roughly 25-week study.

Time point specified: patch test 2, 6 weeks after DPC sensitization. The sample's treatment: therapeutic diphenylcyclopropenone sensitization with weekly scalp DPC. Unfractionated whole blood was the source of the extracted total RNA. It was the library that attached unique molecular identifiers to individual cDNA molecules. TCRdb passed the RACE reads through MiXCR, listing each CDR3 protein once. The data show over 100,000 distinct CDR3 sequences, roughly 9% seen once. Germline CDR1 and CDR2: MNHEY and SMNVEV (reference sequence). There are 12 residues in the CDR3. V lost 6 bases, J lost 4 bases, and 1 base stayed unmatched. This clonotype appeared many times.

The chain combines TRBV27 with TRBJ1-1; 8 nucleotides match TRBD1. This specimen consisted of whole blood, obtained in connection with sensitization to the hapten diphenylcyclopropenone (DPC). The receptor's source is a woman aged 35 to 49 with alopecia areata. Some clones in this sample may be carry-over from other donors' samples. The chain's CDR3 is CASRQGGTEAFF. The CDR3, as DNA: TGTGCCAGCAGACAGGGGGGCACTGAAGCTTTCTTT.